A single sample is the source of the 18 T cell receptor beta chains below, sequenced in a study of T cells in Graves' hyperthyroidism and ophthalmopathy. Amplified regions were TCR beta CDR3 sequences from RNA transcripts. An initial round of RT-PCR targeting the TCR CDR3 relied on the HTBI primer set. TCRdb reprocessed the multiplex PCR reads with MiXCR, giving one entry per CDR3 protein. In the table there are approximately 600,000 distinct CDR3 sequences, 20% to 25% of which are singletons. What was sequenced was blood. The source of these receptors is a man aged 25 to 45 with Graves' ophthalmopathy.

V and J are TRBV20-1 and TRBJ2-1; D is unclear. Germline V gene lookup returns CDR1 DFQATT and CDR2 SNEGSKA (reference sequence). The CDR3 spans 13 residues. V dropped 0 bases and J dropped 4 bases, with 7 bases sitting between them. The CDR3 spells CSARDGQYNEQFF. The CDR3 coding sequence is TGCAGTGCTAGAGATGGCCAGTACAATGAGCAGTTCTTC.

V usage is TRBV6-1 and J usage is TRBJ2-1, with 7 bases matching TRBD2. The J call is uncertain, as TRBJ2-5 better fits the DNA end. The CDR3 contains 18 residues. Germline lookup yields CDR1 MNHNS and CDR2 SASEGT. The CDR3 DNA sequence: TGTGCCAGCAGCCGGGACGGTTCGTTCGGAGCGGGGAAAGGGGCCCAGTACTTC. It yields the protein CASSRDGSFGAGKGAQYF.

This clonotype appeared many times. This sequence joins TRBV6-1 and TRBJ1-1; TRBD1 agrees at 8 bases. The CDR3 loop spans 13 amino acids. Germline loops: CDR1 MNHNS, CDR2 SASEGT. Trimming removed 6 bases from V and 4 bases from J; junction bases left unmatched: 4. The CDR3 bases are TGTGCCAGCAGGTCAGGGGGCCTCACTGAAGCTTTCTTT. Translating gives CASRSGGLTEAFF.

The table lists this clonotype with many counts. The chain joins TRBV28 to TRBJ2-1; 11 bases are shared with TRBD2. Germline V lookup: CDR1 MDHEN, CDR2 SYDVKM. The length of the CDR3 is 17 residues. The V segment lost 4 bases and the J segment 0 bases; nucleotides outside the gene matches: 5. The CDR3 sequence: CASSSATSGNSYNEQFF. CDR3 coding DNA: TGTGCCAGCAGTTCAGCGACTAGCGGGAACTCCTACAATGAGCAGTTCTTC.

The sample holds many counts of this clonotype. The rearrangement uses TRBV7-3 and TRBJ1-5; D unresolved. The CDR3 is 14 residues long. The germline V gene has CDR1 SGHTA and CDR2 FQGTGA. V was trimmed by 5 bases and J by 3 bases, leaving 11 bases between them. Here the CDR3 reads CASSPGRPNQPQHF. The DNA of the CDR3 is TGTGCCAGCAGCCCCGGACGGCCCAATCAGCCCCAGCATTTT. The full variable domain, in which reference TRBV7-3 and TRBJ1-5 provide the parts outside the CDR3, is GAGVSQTPSNKVTEKGKYVELRCDPISGHTALYWYRQSLGQGPEFLIYFQGTGAADDSGLPNDRFFAVRPEGSVSTLKIQRTERGDSAVYLCASSPGRPNQPQHFGDGTRLSIL.

The chain joins TRBV20-1 to TRBJ1-2; D possibly corresponds to TRBD1 (5 bases). CDR1 and CDR2 from the germline V gene are DFQATT and SNEGSKA (reference sequence). The CDR3 length is 12 residues. Trimming removed 3 bases from V and 5 bases from J, with 10 bases in between. CDR3 coding DNA: TGCAGTGCTAGCCCAGGGCGGTATGGCTACACCTTC. Protein sequence: CSASPGRYGYTF.

In its sample, this clonotype was seen a few times. The chain has TRBV6-2 or TRBV6-3 and TRBJ2-7; 13 bases align to TRBD2. The CDR3 extends over 15 amino acids. V was clipped by 6 bases and J by 3 bases; unmatched bases: 5. The germline V gene encodes CDR1 MNHEY and CDR2 SVGEGT. CDR3 in amino acids: CASRLGLAGVYEQYF. In DNA, the CDR3 is TGTGCCAGCAGACTAGGACTAGCGGGAGTCTACGAGCAGTACTTC.

The CDR3 region is CSARAIQETQYF. The CDR3 DNA follows: TGCAGTGCTAGGGCTATCCAAGAGACCCAGTACTTC. The rearrangement uses TRBV20-1 and TRBJ2-5; D remains ambiguous. The CDR3 is 12 residues long. Germline V gene sequence: CDR1 DFQATT, CDR2 SNEGSKA (reference sequence). Trimming left V 3 bases short and J 1 base short, with 6 bases between.

The chain joins TRBV7-8 to TRBJ1-4; D perhaps matches TRBD1 (6 bases). CDR3 length: 15 residues. Germline loops: CDR1 SGHVS, CDR2 FQNEAQ. V was clipped by 6 bases and J by 8 bases, with 19 bases between them. CDR3 amino acids: CASSSHGGGGEKLFF. In DNA, the CDR3 is TGTGCCAGCAGTTCTCACGGGGGGGGGGGCGAAAAACTGTTTTTT.

Ten or more counts support this clonotype. This chain links TRBV28 with TRBJ2-3; 8 bases align to TRBD2. The CDR3 covers 12 residues. The germline V gene has CDR1 MDHEN and CDR2 SYDVKM. V lost 7 bases and J lost 9; bases outside the gene matches: 6. The CDR3 loop is CASTVSGSTQYF. The DNA for the CDR3 is TGTGCCAGCACCGTGAGCGGGAGCACGCAGTATTTT.

Points on this clonotype: The junction departs from germline at one end; a sequencing error may be responsible. The V and J genes are TRBV6-1 and TRBJ1-1; possibly TRBD1 for D (5 bases). The CDR3 runs 12 residues. From germline, CDR1 is MNHNS and CDR2 SASEGT. In DNA form, the CDR3 reads TGTGCCAGCAGTCCCACCGGGACGGGGACCGTCTTT. This sequence encodes CASSPTGTGTVF.

A few counts support this clonotype. V is TRBV5-5 and J is TRBJ2-7; D is uncertain. The CDR3 is 13 amino acids. Germline V gene lookup returns CDR1 SGHKS and CDR2 YYEKEE (reference sequence). Trimming shortened V by 4 bases and J by 0 bases, and 8 bases separated the two germline ends. The chain's CDR3 is CASSLTHSYEQYF. CDR3 nucleotides: TGTGCCAGCAGCCTGACTCACTCCTACGAGCAGTACTTC.

This chain connects TRBV28 to TRBJ1-5; 7 bases match TRBD1. The J segment lost 1 base and the V segment lost 8 bases, leaving 8 bases of the junction unmatched. Germline CDR1 MDHEN, CDR2 SYDVKM. This CDR3 region has 15 residues. The CDR3 is CASRGQQISNQPQHF. The CDR3 nucleotides are TGTGCCAGCCGGGGACAGCAAATAAGCAATCAGCCCCAGCATTTT. The full variable domain, rest sourced from reference TRBV28 and TRBJ1-5, is DVKVTQSSRYLVKRTGEKVFLECVQDMDHENMFWYRQDPGLGLRLIYFSYDVKMKEKGDIPEGYSVSREKKERFSLILESASTNQTSMYLCASRGQQISNQPQHFGDGTRLSIL.

This rearrangement joins TRBV6-1 to TRBJ2-3; D is undetermined. Looked up from germline, CDR1 is MNHNS and CDR2 is SASEGT. With 8 bases removed from V and 7 bases from J, the gap between germline ends came to 19 bases. CDR3 length: 14 residues. The CDR3 sequence is CASGTGPFENTQYF. The CDR3 nucleotides read TGTGCCAGCGGCACCGGGCCCTTCGAGAATACGCAGTATTTT.

The rearrangement uses TRBV7-9 and TRBJ2-7; D gene unclear. Germline loops: CDR1 SEHNR, CDR2 FQNEAQ (reference sequence). Trimming left V 5 bases short and J 6 bases short, with 8 bases between. The CDR3 runs 11 residues. The CDR3, as DNA: TGTGCCAGCAGCCCATTGGGCGAGCAGTACTTC. Encoded protein: CASSPLGEQYF.

This clonotype was counted a few times. The chain joins TRBV19 to TRBJ2-1, with D possibly matching TRBD2 (6 bases). This CDR3 is 14 amino acids long. CDR1 and CDR2 (germline): LNHDA, SQIVND (reference sequence). V shed 4 bases and J shed 4 bases, with 11 bases lying between them. For the CDR3, the DNA is TGTGCCAGTAGTAGGGACTGGGGGTACAATGAGCAGTTCTTC. Translation gives CASSRDWGYNEQFF.

This clonotype was found a few times. This sequence joins TRBV29-1 and TRBJ1-1; maybe TRBD1 (5 bases). Trimming removed 6 bases at V and 2 bases at J, with 7 bases between. The CDR3 is 11 amino acids. The germline CDR1 and CDR2 sequences are SQVTM and ANQGSEA. The CDR3 nucleotides are TGCAGCGTCAGGGTTAACACTGAAGCTTTCTTT. This translates into CSVRVNTEAFF.

This clonotype showed up just a few times. This chain connects TRBV15 to TRBJ1-2, with D possibly TRBD1 on 5 matching bases. Deletions cut 0 bases from V and 6 bases from J, with 14 bases between. The CDR3 covers 15 residues. In germline, CDR1 is LNHNV, CDR2 YYDKDF (reference sequence). The CDR3 loop reads CATSRDRGLGDGYTF. CDR3 nucleotide sequence: TGTGCCACCAGCAGAGATCGGGGACTAGGAGATGGCTACACCTTC.